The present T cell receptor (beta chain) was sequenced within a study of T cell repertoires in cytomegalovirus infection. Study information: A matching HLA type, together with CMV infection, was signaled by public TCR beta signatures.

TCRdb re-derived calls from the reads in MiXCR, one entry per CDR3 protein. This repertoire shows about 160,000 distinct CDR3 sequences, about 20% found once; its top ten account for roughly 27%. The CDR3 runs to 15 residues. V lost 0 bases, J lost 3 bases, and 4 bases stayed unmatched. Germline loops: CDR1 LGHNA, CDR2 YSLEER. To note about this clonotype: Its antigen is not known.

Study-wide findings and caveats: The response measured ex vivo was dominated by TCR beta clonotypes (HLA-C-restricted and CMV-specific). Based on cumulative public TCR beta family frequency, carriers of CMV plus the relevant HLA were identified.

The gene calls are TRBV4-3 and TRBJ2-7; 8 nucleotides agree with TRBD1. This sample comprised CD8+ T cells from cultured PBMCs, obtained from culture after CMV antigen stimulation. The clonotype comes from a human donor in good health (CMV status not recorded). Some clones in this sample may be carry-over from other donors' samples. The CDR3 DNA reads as TGCGCCAGCAGCCAAGAGGGGACAGGACTCTACGAGCAGTACTTC. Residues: CASSQEGTGLYEQYF.